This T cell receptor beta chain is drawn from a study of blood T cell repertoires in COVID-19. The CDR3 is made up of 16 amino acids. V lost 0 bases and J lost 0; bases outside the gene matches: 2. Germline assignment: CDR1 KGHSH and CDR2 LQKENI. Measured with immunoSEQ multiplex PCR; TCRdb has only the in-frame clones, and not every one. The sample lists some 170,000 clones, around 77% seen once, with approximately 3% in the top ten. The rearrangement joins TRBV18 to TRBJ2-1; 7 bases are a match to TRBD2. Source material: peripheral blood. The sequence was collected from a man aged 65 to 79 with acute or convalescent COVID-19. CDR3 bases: TGTGCCAGCTCACCACCCAGCGGGGCCTCCTACAATGAGCAGTTCTTC. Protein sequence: CASSPPSGASYNEQFF. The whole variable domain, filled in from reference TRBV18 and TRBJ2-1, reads NAGVMQNPRHLVRRRGQEARLRCSPMKGHSHVYWYRQLPEEGLKFMVYLQKENIIDESGMPKERFSAEFPKEGPSILRIQQVVRGDSAAYFCASSPPSGASYNEQFFGPGTRLTVL.